This T cell receptor (beta chain) was found in a study of blood T cell repertoires in COVID-19. Study-level information: The samples span acute and convalescent COVID-19 from the United States, Italy and Spain. T cells, B-cell-depleted T cells, or PBMCs supplied cDNA or gDNA.

Participant age was about 18 to 89 years, and participants resided in 25 or so US areas. Self-reported history from a screening survey and questionnaire set each donor's cohort. The germline V gene encodes CDR1 KGHSY and CDR2 FQNENV. The CDR3 consists of 14 residues. V lost 0 bases and J lost 1, with 6 bases in between. Here immunoSEQ multiplex PCR was the method, and the copy in TCRdb shows in-frame clones only, minus some. The sample consists of roughly 250,000 clones, approximately 83% of them appearing once. Sequences were obtained from PBMCs or T cells enriched from blood (not recorded which). The V gene is TRBV16, the J gene TRBJ2-5; D unresolved. The TCR sequence derives from a woman in her forties or fifties who had recovered from COVID-19. The CDR3 here is CASSQSSSQETQYF. The CDR3 coding sequence is TGTGCCAGCAGCCAATCGTCCAGCCAAGAGACCCAGTACTTC.